Listed here is a single T cell receptor (beta chain). This sample was taken from a study of blood T cell repertoires in COVID-19. Whole-study context: The United States, Italy and Spain were the sources of the acute and convalescent COVID-19 samples.

Original processing methods: Quantification of nucleated cells was approximated via reference gene primer amplification. Assay used: immunoSEQ multiplex PCR; TCRdb lists only in-frame clones, some missing. D and trimming were read from the DNA, whereas the V and J calls and clone size are those reported in that table. The top ten clones hold approximately 20% of a sample with tens of thousands of clones, roughly nine tenths of them seen once. Germline CDR1 SGHTA, CDR2 FQGNSA. The ends were cut back, 3 bases at V and 6 bases at J, with 14 bases in the middle. The CDR3 has 14 amino acids. The TCR comes from a man aged 65 to 85 with acute or convalescent COVID-19. V and J are TRBV7-2 and TRBJ2-5, with D perhaps TRBD2 (5 bases). The sample was peripheral blood. CDR3 region: CASSFVGIGKTQYF. The CDR3 nucleotides are TGTGCCAGCAGCTTCGTCGGTATCGGGAAGACCCAGTACTTC.